Below, 9 T cell receptor beta chains from the same sample are listed, as sequenced in a study of blood T cells in healthy people across ages. Combining a sample-barcoded 5' primer with a J-beta primer mix, a second PCR ran for roughly 7 to 12 cycles. Using its own MiXCR run on the 5' RACE reads, TCRdb lists one record per CDR3 protein. The sample lists hundreds of thousands of distinct CDR3 sequences, approximately 25% seen once, with around 10% in the top ten. This sample was also put to use in a study of T cells of mothers and their children.

The sample taken for sequencing was blood. These receptors were taken from a boy aged 10-17 years in good health.

This chain uses TRBV7-9 with TRBJ2-3, with 9 bases identical to TRBD1. Germline V CDR1 and CDR2: SEHNR, FQNEAQ (reference sequence). Trimming cost V 3 bases and J 2 bases; bases outside gene matches: 6. The length of the CDR3 is 16 residues. For the CDR3, the DNA is TGTGCCAGCAGCTTCTCTGGACAGGGGTACACAGATACGCAGTATTTT. It specifies CASSFSGQGYTDTQYF.

This clonotype appeared a few times. The chain couples TRBV14 to TRBJ2-4; D unclear. The germline V gene encodes CDR1 SGHDN and CDR2 FVKESK. CDR3 length: 15 residues. Trimming shortened V by 1 base and J by 5 bases, and 12 bases separated the two germline ends. The CDR3 nucleotides read TGTGCCAGCAGCCAAGGTGGTGGTTTTCAAAACATTCAGTACTTC. Protein: CASSQGGGFQNIQYF.

This clonotype was counted only a few times. In DNA, the CDR3 is TGTGCCAGCAGTTACCGGACTAGTTCACAGTACGAGCAGTACTTC. This translates into CASSYRTSSQYEQYF. The chain carries TRBV6-5 and TRBJ2-7, with TRBD2 matching 7 bases. The CDR3 has 15 amino acids. Germline values: CDR1 MNHEY, CDR2 SVGAGI. After removal of 2 bases from V and 4 bases from J, the junction contained 8 bases not matched to a gene.

CDR3 in amino acids: CASSLVAGFQKNEQFF. DNA of the CDR3: TGTGCCAGCAGTCTGGTGGCAGGATTTCAAAAAAATGAGCAGTTCTTC. The J gene is TRBJ2-1, the V gene TRBV2; D is uncertain. Germline V gene lookup returns CDR1 SNHLY and CDR2 FYNNEI. This CDR3 is 16 amino acids long. The ends were cut back, 5 bases at V and 7 bases at J, with 21 bases in the middle. The variable domain in full, completed from reference TRBV2 and TRBJ2-1, reads EPEVTQTPSHQVTQMGQEVILRCVPISNHLYFYWYRQILGQKVEFLVSFYNNEISEKSEIFDDQFSVERPDGSNFTLKIRSTKLEDSAMYFCASSLVAGFQKNEQFFGPGTRLTVL.

The table lists this clonotype with a count of one. DNA for the CDR3: TGTGCCATCAGTGAGTTGCTGGGGTCGTCCTACGAGCAGTACTTC. Residues: CAISELLGSSYEQYF. The rearrangement links TRBV10-3 to TRBJ2-7; D ambiguous. CDR3 length: 15 amino acids. Per germline, CDR1 ENHRY and CDR2 SYGVKD. Trimming removed 1 base from V and 1 base from J, with 11 bases in between.

The gene calls are TRBV20-1 and TRBJ1-4; D possibly corresponds to TRBD1 (5 bases). The CDR3 spans 15 residues. Germline-derived CDR1 and CDR2 are DFQATT and SNEGSKA (reference sequence). The V end was cut by 5 bases, the J end by 8 bases, with 21 bases between. Here the CDR3 reads CSAPRGVRGLEKLFF. CDR3 nucleotide sequence: TGCAGTGCTCCAAGAGGGGTCCGTGGATTGGAAAAACTGTTTTTT.

This clonotype occurred a few times. The rearrangement links TRBV11-2 to TRBJ2-1; TRBD1 or TRBD2 may be the D gene (7 bases each). The CDR3 has 16 residues. CDR1 and CDR2 (germline): SGHAT, FQNNGV. V was cut by 0 bases and J by 8 bases, with 17 bases left in between. This CDR3 reads CASSLEPQGGWDEQFF. The CDR3, as DNA: TGTGCCAGCAGCTTAGAGCCGCAGGGGGGGTGGGATGAGCAGTTCTTC.

Turning to this clonotype: Its ends do not fully match the called genes, so a read error is possible. The chain uses TRBV20-1 and TRBJ2-5, with no clear D. The CDR3 runs 10 residues. Germline V lookup: CDR1 DFQATT, CDR2 SNEGSKA (reference sequence). The CDR3: CSASPYRTLF. CDR3 bases: TGCAGCGCTAGTCCGTATCGGACCTTGTTC.

The chain carries TRBV29-1 and TRBJ2-3; 10 nucleotides match TRBD2. Germline loops: CDR1 SQVTM, CDR2 ANQGSEA. The length of the CDR3 is 17 residues. CDR3 DNA sequence: TGCTCCGTGGGGAGGGACAGCGGGGGGGACAACGCAGATACGCAGTATTTT. Its translation is CSVGRDSGGDNADTQYF.